The next 13 T cell receptor beta chains were all read from a single sample in a study of post-analysis software for immune sequencing data. Study outcomes and limitations: Controls had lower frequencies than patients of four or five TRBV segments, which included TRBV5-6, TRBV5-1 and TRBV20-1.

Carried by the TCR beta cDNA libraries were unique molecular identifiers. One entry per CDR3 protein, called by TCRdb with MiXCR from the PCR reads. The repertoire holds a few hundred thousand distinct CDR3 sequences, with 30% to 40% as singletons. The antigens these receptors bind are not known. What was sequenced was blood. The receptors were sampled from a girl aged 2-10 years with multiple sclerosis.

The chain combines TRBV6-1 with TRBJ2-5; 7 bases are a match to TRBD1. The J call may be mistaken, given a closer DNA end match to TRBJ2-7. Germline V gene sequence: CDR1 MNHNS, CDR2 SASEGT. The length of the CDR3 is 15 residues. The CDR3 sequence: CASSYTTGSGGEQYF. The CDR3 DNA is TGTGCCAGCAGCTATACGACAGGGAGTGGTGGCGAGCAGTACTTC.

This clonotype came up a few times. The genes are TRBV5-1 and TRBJ1-2; D perhaps matches TRBD1 (5 bases). Looked up from germline, CDR1 is SGHRS and CDR2 is YFSETQ. The CDR3 totals 16 residues. V lost 4 bases to trimming and J lost 1 base, with 17 bases between them. CDR3 DNA: TGCGCCAGCAGCCCCCGCGGCGGGACGGTTAACTATGGCTACACCTTC. This codes for CASSPRGGTVNYGYTF.

V gene TRBV6-6 combines with J gene TRBJ1-1, with TRBD1 as a possible D gene (6 bases). CDR3 length equals 13 residues. From germline, CDR1 is MNHNY and CDR2 SVGAGI (reference sequence). The ends were cut back, 6 bases at V and 1 base at J, with 9 bases in the middle. In DNA form, the CDR3 reads TGTGCCAGCAGACAGGGTAGGAACACTGAAGCTTTCTTT. This translates into CASRQGRNTEAFF.

This rearrangement joins TRBV20-1 to TRBJ2-1, with 10 bases matching TRBD2. Trimming removed 6 bases from V and 4 bases from J; junction bases left unmatched: 12. This CDR3 contains 16 residues. Germline loops: CDR1 DFQATT, CDR2 SNEGSKA (reference sequence). The DNA for the CDR3 is TGCAGTGCGTTGACCGATACTAGCGGGGTATACAATGAGCAGTTCTTC. Protein sequence: CSALTDTSGVYNEQFF.

This clonotype has a handful of counts. J is TRBJ2-7 and V is TRBV10-2; D is undetermined. The CDR3 is 12 residues long. Germline V gene sequence: CDR1 WSHSY, CDR2 SAAADI. Trimming shortened V by 0 bases and J by 3 bases, and 3 bases separated the two germline ends. CDR3: CASSESNYEQYF. The CDR3 DNA reads as TGCGCCAGCAGTGAGTCGAACTACGAGCAGTACTTC.

This clonotype showed up just a few times. Germline is not matched at one junction end, which may reflect a read error. The chain employs TRBV2 and TRBJ1-5; D ambiguous. Germline-derived CDR1 and CDR2 are SNHLY and FYNNEI. The CDR3 is 14 residues long. CDR3: CASSHTYSNQLQHF. The CDR3, as DNA: TGTGCCAGCAGTCATACCTATAGCAATCAGCTCCAGCATTTT.

The rearrangement joins TRBV20-1 to TRBJ1-5; D ambiguous. Trimming stripped 0 bases from V and 5 bases from J, with 11 bases between. This CDR3 is 14 amino acids long. The germline V gene encodes CDR1 DFQATT and CDR2 SNEGSKA (reference sequence). CDR3 protein: CSARESRVDQPQHF. For the CDR3, the DNA is TGCAGTGCTAGAGAGAGTAGAGTGGATCAGCCCCAGCATTTT.

In its sample, this clonotype was seen once. This chain joins TRBV18 and TRBJ2-7; D may be TRBD2 (5 bases). Germline CDR1 is KGHSH and CDR2 is LQKENI. V shed 3 bases and J shed 3 bases, with 18 bases lying between them. The CDR3 length is 16 residues. CDR3 DNA: TGTGCCAGCTCACCCGTGGAGGACTTCGCTTACTACGAGCAGTACTTC. It is translated as CASSPVEDFAYYEQYF.

The chain carries TRBV7-9 and TRBJ1-1; no definite D call. The CDR3 is made up of 13 amino acids. Germline CDR1 SEHNR, CDR2 FQNEAQ (reference sequence). The V end lost 5 bases, the J end lost 1 base, and 8 bases lay between the germline ends. The CDR3 coding sequence is TGTGCCAGCAGCATTCAACCGAACACTGAAGCTTTCTTT. Amino acid sequence: CASSIQPNTEAFF. The complete variable domain, with remaining parts taken from reference TRBV7-9 and TRBJ1-1, reads DTGVSQNPRHKITKRGQNVTFRCDPISEHNRLYWYRQTLGQGPEFLTYFQNEAQLEKSRLLSDRFSAERPKGSFSTLEIQRTEQGDSAMYLCASSIQPNTEAFFGQGTRLTVV.

This sequence joins TRBV5-1 and TRBJ2-3, with D unresolved. Germline lookup yields CDR1 SGHRS and CDR2 YFSETQ. The CDR3 contains 16 residues. The ends were cut back, 4 bases at V and 1 base at J, with 16 bases in the middle. The CDR3 DNA sequence: TGCGCCAGCAGCCTCCCCTCCCCCTCTGGCACAGATACGCAGTATTTT. It is translated as CASSLPSPSGTDTQYF.

The chain uses TRBV19 and TRBJ2-3; no clear D. Looked up from germline, CDR1 is LNHDA and CDR2 is SQIVND (reference sequence). V was cut by 10 bases and J by 2 bases, with 10 bases left in between. The CDR3 is made up of 12 amino acids. CDR3 sequence (DNA): TGTGCCACCCAAGGAGTCACAGATACGCAGTATTTT. Translated: CATQGVTDTQYF.

This clonotype was picked up a small number of times. The rearrangement links TRBV24-1 to TRBJ2-7; TRBD2 matches at 10 bases. Germline trimming cut 2 bases from V and 5 bases from J; bases unmatched to any gene: 5. This CDR3 region has 15 residues. The germline V gene encodes CDR1 KGHDR and CDR2 SFDVKD. CDR3 protein: CATSDSGLALDEQYF. CDR3 DNA: TGTGCCACCAGTGATTCGGGACTAGCGCTCGACGAGCAGTACTTC.

About this clonotype: It may be a read error: a sequence one base away is much more abundant. J is TRBJ1-1 and V is TRBV3-1; D not certain. The germline V gene encodes CDR1 LGHDT and CDR2 YNNKEL (reference sequence). The CDR3 is made up of 16 amino acids. Trimming took 0 bases from V and 3 from J, leaving 14 bases between them. This CDR3 reads CASSQEAVPRDTEAFF. The CDR3 DNA reads as TGTGCCAGCAGCCAAGAGGCGGTCCCTAGGGACACTGAAGCTTTCTTT.